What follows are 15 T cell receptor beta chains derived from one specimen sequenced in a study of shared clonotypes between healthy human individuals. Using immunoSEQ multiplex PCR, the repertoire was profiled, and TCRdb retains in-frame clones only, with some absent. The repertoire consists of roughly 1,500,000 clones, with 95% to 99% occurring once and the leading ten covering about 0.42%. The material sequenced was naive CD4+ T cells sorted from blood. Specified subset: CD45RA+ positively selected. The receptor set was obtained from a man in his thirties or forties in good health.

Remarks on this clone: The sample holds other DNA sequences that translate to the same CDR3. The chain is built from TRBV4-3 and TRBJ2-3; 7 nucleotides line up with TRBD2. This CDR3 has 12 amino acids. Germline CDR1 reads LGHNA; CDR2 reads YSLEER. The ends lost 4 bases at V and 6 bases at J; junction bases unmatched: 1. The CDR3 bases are TGCGCCAGCAGCCGGGGAGGGGATACGCAGTATTTT. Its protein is CASSRGGDTQYF.

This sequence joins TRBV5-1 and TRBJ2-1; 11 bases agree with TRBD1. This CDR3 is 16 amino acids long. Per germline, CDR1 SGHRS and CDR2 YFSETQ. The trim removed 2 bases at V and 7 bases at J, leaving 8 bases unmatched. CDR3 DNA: TGCGCCAGCAGCTTAGGGACAGGGGGTGACGTGAATGAGCAGTTCTTC. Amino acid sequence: CASSLGTGGDVNEQFF.

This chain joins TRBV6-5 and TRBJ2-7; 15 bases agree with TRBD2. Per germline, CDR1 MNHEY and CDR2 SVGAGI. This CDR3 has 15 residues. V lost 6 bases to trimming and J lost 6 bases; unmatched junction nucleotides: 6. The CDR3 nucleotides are TGTGCCAGCAGACAGTCGGGACTAGCGGGAGGCGAGCAGTACTTC. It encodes CASRQSGLAGGEQYF.

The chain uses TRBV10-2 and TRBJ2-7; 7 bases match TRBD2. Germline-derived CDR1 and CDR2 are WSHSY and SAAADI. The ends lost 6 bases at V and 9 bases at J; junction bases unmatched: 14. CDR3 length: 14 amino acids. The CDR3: CASRDGLESLRQYF. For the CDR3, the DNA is TGCGCCAGCAGGGACGGACTAGAATCTCTTCGGCAGTACTTC.

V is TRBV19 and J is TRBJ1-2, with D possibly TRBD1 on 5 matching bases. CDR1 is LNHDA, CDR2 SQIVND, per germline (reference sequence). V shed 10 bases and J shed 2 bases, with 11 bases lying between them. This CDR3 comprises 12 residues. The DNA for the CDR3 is TGTGCCACCAGAGGACAAAACTATGGCTACACCTTC. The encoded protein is CATRGQNYGYTF.

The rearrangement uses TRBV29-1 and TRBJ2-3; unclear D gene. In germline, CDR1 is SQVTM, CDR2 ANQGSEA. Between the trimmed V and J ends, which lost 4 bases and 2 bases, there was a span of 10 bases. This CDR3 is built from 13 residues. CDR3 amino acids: CSVVTANTDTQYF. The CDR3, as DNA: TGCAGCGTTGTAACGGCTAACACAGATACGCAGTATTTT.

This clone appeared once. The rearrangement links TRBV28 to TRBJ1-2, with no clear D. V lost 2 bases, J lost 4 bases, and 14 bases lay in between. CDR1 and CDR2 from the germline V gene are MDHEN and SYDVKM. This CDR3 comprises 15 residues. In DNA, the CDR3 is TGTGCCAGCAGTTTAGCCCCGGCGAATCTCTATGGCTACACCTTC. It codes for CASSLAPANLYGYTF.

The CDR3 DNA reads TGTGCCAGCTCACCCGTCTTCCAAGAGACCCAGTACTTC. It codes for CASSPVFQETQYF. V is TRBV18 and J is TRBJ2-5; D not resolved. V was pared by 3 bases and J by 1 base, with 6 bases between. Germline CDR1 and CDR2: KGHSH and LQKENI. This CDR3 is 13 amino acids long. Complete variable domain (other parts from reference TRBV18 and TRBJ2-5): NAGVMQNPRHLVRRRGQEARLRCSPMKGHSHVYWYRQLPEEGLKFMVYLQKENIIDESGMPKERFSAEFPKEGPSILRIQQVVRGDSAAYFCASSPVFQETQYFGPGTRLLVL.

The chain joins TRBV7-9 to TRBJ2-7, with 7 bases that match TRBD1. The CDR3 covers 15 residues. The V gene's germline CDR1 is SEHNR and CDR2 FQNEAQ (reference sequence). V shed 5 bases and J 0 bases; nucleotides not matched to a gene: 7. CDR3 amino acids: CASSPGQARSYEQYF. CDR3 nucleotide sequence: TGTGCCAGCAGCCCAGGACAGGCTCGCTCCTACGAGCAGTACTTC.

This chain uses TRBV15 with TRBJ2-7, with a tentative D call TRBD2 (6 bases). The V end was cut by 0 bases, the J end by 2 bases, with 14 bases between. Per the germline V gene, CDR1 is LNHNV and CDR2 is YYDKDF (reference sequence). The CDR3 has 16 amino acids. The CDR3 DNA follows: TGTGCCACCAGCAGAGATTACGGGAGACTTACCTACGAGCAGTACTTC. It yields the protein CATSRDYGRLTYEQYF.

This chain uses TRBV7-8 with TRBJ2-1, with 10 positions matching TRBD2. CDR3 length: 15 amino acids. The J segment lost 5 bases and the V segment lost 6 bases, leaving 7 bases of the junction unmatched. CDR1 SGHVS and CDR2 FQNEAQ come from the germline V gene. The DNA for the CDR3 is TGTGCCAGCAGAACACCGGGACTAGCGCACAATGAGCAGTTCTTC. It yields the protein CASRTPGLAHNEQFF.

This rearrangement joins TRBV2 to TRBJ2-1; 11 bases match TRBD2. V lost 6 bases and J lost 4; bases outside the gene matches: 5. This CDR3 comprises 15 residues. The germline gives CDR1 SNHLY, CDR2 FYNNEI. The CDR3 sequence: CASRLAGGPYNEQFF. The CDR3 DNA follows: TGTGCCAGCAGGTTAGCGGGAGGGCCTTACAATGAGCAGTTCTTC.

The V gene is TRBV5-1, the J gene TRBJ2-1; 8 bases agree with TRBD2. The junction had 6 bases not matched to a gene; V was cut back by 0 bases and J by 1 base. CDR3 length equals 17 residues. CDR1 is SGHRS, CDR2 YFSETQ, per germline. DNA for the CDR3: TGCGCCAGCAGCTTGGTATGGGCGGGAGGTTCCTACAATGAGCAGTTCTTC. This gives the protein CASSLVWAGGSYNEQFF.

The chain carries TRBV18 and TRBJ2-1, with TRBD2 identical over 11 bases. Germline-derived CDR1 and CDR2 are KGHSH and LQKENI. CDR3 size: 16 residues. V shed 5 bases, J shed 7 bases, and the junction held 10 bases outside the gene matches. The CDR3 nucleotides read TGTGCCAGCTCAGCCCATCTAGCGGGAGGTGGGAATGAGCAGTTCTTC. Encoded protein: CASSAHLAGGGNEQFF.

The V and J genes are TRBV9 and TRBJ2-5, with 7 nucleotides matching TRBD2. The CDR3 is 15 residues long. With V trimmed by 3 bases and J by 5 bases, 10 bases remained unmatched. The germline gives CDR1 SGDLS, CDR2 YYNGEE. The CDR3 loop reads CASSALAVRGETQYF. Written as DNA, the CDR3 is TGTGCCAGCAGCGCCCTAGCGGTACGGGGGGAGACCCAGTACTTC.